Each of the 14 T cell receptor beta chains below was sequenced from the same sample in a study of human T cells and chemical hapten exposure. Each CDR3 protein gets one entry after TCRdb re-called the RACE reads with MiXCR. The data show about 70,000 distinct CDR3 sequences, roughly 6.6% seen once. Sample time point: healthy volunteer bleed at 6 weeks. Unfractionated whole blood served as the source for total RNA extraction. Sequenced sample: whole blood. These TCRs come from a female donor in good health. Some clones in this sample may be carry-over from other donors' samples.

The sample holds many counts of this clonotype. The gene calls are TRBV27 and TRBJ1-1; D may be TRBD1 (6 bases). The CDR3 is made up of 13 amino acids. V was shortened by 4 bases and J by 3 bases, with 9 bases between the two germline ends. Germline CDR1 MNHEY, CDR2 SMNVEV (reference sequence). The DNA of the CDR3 is TGTGCCAGCAGTTCCAGGGGTCACACTGAAGCTTTCTTT. Its translation: CASSSRGHTEAFF.

This clonotype was observed a few times. The chain has TRBV9 and TRBJ2-7, with a weak D call TRBD1 (6 bases). CDR1 and CDR2 from the germline V gene are SGDLS and YYNGEE. The V end was cut by 4 bases, the J end by 4 bases, with 12 bases between. The CDR3 has 13 residues. CDR3 loop: CASSHNDRYEQYF. The CDR3 DNA follows: TGTGCCAGCAGCCACAATGACAGGTACGAGCAGTACTTC.

The chain carries TRBV12-3 or TRBV12-4 and TRBJ1-4; TRBD1 is a possible D gene (6 bases). This CDR3 is built from 14 residues. Trimming cost V 3 bases and J 8 bases, with 13 bases left between them. The CDR3 DNA sequence: TGTGCCAGCAGTTTGGGGCAGGGGAGAGAAAAACTGTTTTTT. Amino acids: CASSLGQGREKLFF.

A remark on this clonotype: This is likely a read error, given that the CDR3 carries no conserved phenylalanine or tryptophan at its end. The DNA is omitted, as the CDR3 cannot be located on it reliably, and the CDR3 follows TCRdb's listing. This chain connects TRBV6-2 or TRBV6-3 to TRBJ2-5; TRBD2 reflects the table's D call only, with no check against the DNA. Germline V gives CDR1 MNHEY, CDR2 SVGEGT. Inclusive of both ends, the CDR3 amounts to 13 amino acids. This CDR3 is CASSLEGLAVRFS.

This clonotype was detected ten times or more. The chain carries TRBV6-1 and TRBJ1-5, with D unclear. The CDR3 is 13 amino acids. In germline, CDR1 is MNHNS, CDR2 SASEGT. V lost 3 bases, J lost 3 bases, and 6 bases lay in between. CDR3 nucleotide sequence: TGTGCCAGCAGTGACAGCTCCAATCAGCCCCAGCATTTT. It yields the protein CASSDSSNQPQHF.

At least ten counts were recorded for this clonotype. V is TRBV5-4 and J is TRBJ1-1, with TRBD1 as a possible D gene (6 bases). The CDR3 contains 13 residues. V was trimmed by 3 bases and J by 4 bases, leaving 10 bases between them. Germline lookup yields CDR1 SGHNT and CDR2 YYREEE (reference sequence). This CDR3 is CASSSQGSTEAFF. Here the CDR3 DNA reads TGTGCCAGCAGCTCACAGGGAAGCACTGAAGCTTTCTTT.

This CDR3 is CASSLGRSWWGAKNIQYF. The DNA for the CDR3 is TGCGCCAGCAGCTTGGGAAGATCCTGGTGGGGGGCCAAAAACATTCAGTACTTC. This chain uses TRBV5-1 with TRBJ2-4; D assignment may be TRBD1 or TRBD2 (5 bases each). V was shortened by 0 bases and J by 1 base, with 17 bases between the two germline ends. Germline CDR1 and CDR2: SGHRS and YFSETQ. The CDR3 totals 18 residues.

This clonotype has only a few counts. The V call is TRBV7-2, the J call TRBJ2-3; 7 bases match TRBD2. This CDR3 region has 15 residues. Germline loops: CDR1 SGHTA, CDR2 FQGNSA. The junction had 5 bases not matched to a gene; V was cut back by 0 bases and J by 5 bases. The CDR3 DNA sequence: TGTGCCAGCAGCTTAGCCGGGAGGCAGAAAGATACGCAGTATTTT. Protein sequence: CASSLAGRQKDTQYF.

This chain connects TRBV2 to TRBJ2-7; 9 bases are shared with TRBD1. Germline V gene sequence: CDR1 SNHLY, CDR2 FYNNEI. This CDR3 is 14 amino acids long. J was trimmed by 3 bases and V by 4 bases; bases with no gene match: 4. CDR3 sequence (DNA): TGTGCCAGCAGTGGGGGACAGGGATACTACGAGCAGTACTTC. This sequence encodes CASSGGQGYYEQYF.

This clonotype appeared many times. This rearrangement joins TRBV4-1 to TRBJ1-1; no clear D gene. This CDR3 contains 14 residues. V lost 4 bases to trimming and J lost 2 bases, with 11 bases between them. Germline CDR1 is MGHRA and CDR2 is YSYEKL. The CDR3 nucleotides are TGCGCCAGCAGCCTTAGCGAAGCTAACACTGAAGCTTTCTTT. It translates to CASSLSEANTEAFF.

This clonotype was observed a few times. The CDR3 region has the DNA TGTGCCAGCAGTCCTGACTTTTACAATGAGCAGTTCTTC. Protein: CASSPDFYNEQFF. V usage is TRBV12-3 or TRBV12-4 and J usage is TRBJ2-1; D is unresolved. The CDR3 has 13 amino acids. V lost 5 bases and J 4 bases, leaving 9 bases between the germline ends.

To note about this clonotype: A much more abundant neighbour one base away suggests this may be a read error. The rearrangement links TRBV4-1 to TRBJ1-2; 7 bases agree with TRBD1. This CDR3 has 14 amino acids. CDR1 and CDR2 (germline): MGHRA, YSYEKL. The CDR3 here is CASSQETGSYGYNF. The CDR3 bases are TGCGCCAGCAGCCAAGAGACAGGGTCCTATGGCTACAACTTC.

This clonotype was seen a handful of times. The gene calls are TRBV12-3 or TRBV12-4 and TRBJ1-1; D unclear. V lost 3 bases, J lost 5 bases, and 10 bases lay in between. The CDR3 runs to 13 residues. The CDR3 protein is CASSFRTKTEAFF. As DNA, the CDR3 is TGTGCCAGCAGTTTCCGGACTAAGACTGAAGCTTTCTTT.

This clonotype was detected only a few times. The rearrangement links TRBV28 to TRBJ2-1; 8 nucleotides line up with TRBD2. Germline lookup yields CDR1 MDHEN and CDR2 SYDVKM. The CDR3 totals 12 residues. V gave up 8 bases and J gave up 9 bases; unmatched junction bases: 6. The CDR3 reads CASSLAEGEQFF. CDR3 in DNA: TGTGCCAGCTCACTAGCGGAGGGTGAGCAGTTCTTC.